This TCR beta chain appears in the sequencing data of a study of CD8 T cells in Susac syndrome. On the study more broadly: When their blood was taken, patients with Susac syndrome were therapy-naive, taking corticosteroids, or taking intravenous immunoglobulin alone.

Both CD4+ and CD8+ T cells were negatively isolated, and TEMRA cells underwent FACS enrichment. On this clonotype itself: Its antigen remains unknown.

It was with random hexamers that 0.5 to 1 ug RNA was reverse transcribed. MiXCR was run by TCRdb on the immunoSEQ multiplex PCR reads, yielding one entry per CDR3 protein. The sample includes about 90,000 distinct CDR3 sequences, roughly 96% seen only once; the top ten take more than 0.55%. Study results and limitations: Only a relatively small number of individuals were included in the TCR sequencing and HLA analysis. The authors found fewer than 20 Susac-specific public clones in total CD8+ repertoires and five or six in CD8+ TEMRA repertoires.

This sequence originates from a human donor with Susac syndrome. Sequencing was done on a sample of CD8+ T cells from PBMCs.

CDR3 protein: CASSQDQGQNQPQHF. The DNA of the CDR3 is TGCGCCAGCAGCCAAGATCAAGGGCAGAATCAGCCCCAGCATTTT. The chain uses TRBV4-3 and TRBJ1-5; no clear D. V was cut by 0 bases and J by 4 bases, with 10 bases left in between. The germline CDR1 and CDR2 sequences are LGHNA and YSLEER. The CDR3 sequence is 15 residues long.